This T cell receptor (beta chain) was sequenced for a study of T cell responses to AZD1222 COVID-19 vaccine. With respect to this clone: Antigen unknown.

Measured with immunoSEQ multiplex PCR; TCRdb has only the in-frame clones, and not every one. This sample has tens of thousands of clones; over 75% occur once, and the top ten carry about a fifth. The CDR3 totals 16 residues. Trimming cost V 4 bases and J 3 bases, with 18 bases left between them. Germline CDR1 MNHEY, CDR2 SVGAGI. Study results and caveats: Clonal diversity may have been underestimated, and the donors were mostly white British, with more females than males. Spike-wide vaccine-associated CD4 TCRs dominated at 160-218 and 743-854.

The chain is built from TRBV6-5 and TRBJ1-2; D may be TRBD1 (5 bases). The receptor was isolated from an adult in good health. The sample here was peripheral blood, taken on day 0 of AZD1222 vaccination. As DNA, the CDR3 is TGTGCCAGCAGTTCAATATCTGGGGACTCTGACTATGGCTACACCTTC. Amino acid sequence: CASSSISGDSDYGYTF.